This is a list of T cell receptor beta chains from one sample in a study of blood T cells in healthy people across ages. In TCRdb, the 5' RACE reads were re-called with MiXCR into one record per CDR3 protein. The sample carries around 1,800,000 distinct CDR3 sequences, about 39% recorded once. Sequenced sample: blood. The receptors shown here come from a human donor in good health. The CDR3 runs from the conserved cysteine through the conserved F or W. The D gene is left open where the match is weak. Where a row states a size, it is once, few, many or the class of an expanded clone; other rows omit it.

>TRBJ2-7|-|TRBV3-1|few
TGTGCCAGCAGCCAAGGTTGGGACGAGCAGTACTTC
CASSQGWDEQYF
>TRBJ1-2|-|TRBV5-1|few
TGCGCCAGCAATCGGGGGACCGGGACCGCAAGAAGTTATGGCTACACCTTC
CASNRGTGTARSYGYTF
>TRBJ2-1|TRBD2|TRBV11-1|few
TGTGCCAGTAGCTTAATTCGGGGGGTCAATGAGCAGTTCTTC
CASSLIRGVNEQFF
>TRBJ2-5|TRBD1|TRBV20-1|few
TGCAGTGCTACGGGGACAGACCAAGAGACCCAGTACTTC
CSATGTDQETQYF
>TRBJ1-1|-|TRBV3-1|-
TGTGCCAGCAGCCAGAACCCGGACGGAGGGACTGAAGCTTTCTTT
CASSQNPDGGTEAFF
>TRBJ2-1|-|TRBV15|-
TGTGCCACCAGCAGAGATCTGGGCAGCGCCAATGAGCAGTTCTTC
CATSRDLGSANEQFF
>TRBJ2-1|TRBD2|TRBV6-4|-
TGTGCCAGCAGTACCGGGACTAGCAGCTCCTACAATGAGCGGTTCTTC
CASSTGTSSSYNERFF
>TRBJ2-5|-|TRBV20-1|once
TGCAGTGCCACTCTAGGAGCCCAAGAGACCCAGTACTTC
CSATLGAQETQYF
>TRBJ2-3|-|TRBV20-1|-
TGCAGTGCTAGAGATCTCGGCAGTAGCACAGATACGCAGTATTTT
CSARDLGSSTDTQYF
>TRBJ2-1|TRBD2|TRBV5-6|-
TGTGCCAGCAGCCTGGGACTAGTCCCTGGTGAGCAGTTCTTC
CASSLGLVPGEQFF
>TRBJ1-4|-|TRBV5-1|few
TGCGCCAGCAGCTTGGGTTGGCCGAGAGTTGCAACTAATGAAAAACTGTTTTTT
CASSLGWPRVATNEKLFF
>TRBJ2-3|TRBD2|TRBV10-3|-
TGTGCCATCAGTGAGGGGGCTAGCGGGGGGGCCACAGATACGCAGTATTTT
CAISEGASGGATDTQYF
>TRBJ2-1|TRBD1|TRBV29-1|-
TGCAGCGTTGAAGATCCGGGACAGCAAGATGAGCAGTTCTTC
CSVEDPGQQDEQFF
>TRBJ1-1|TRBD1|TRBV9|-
TGTGCCAGCAGCGTATCGGGTCGACAGGGGAAGGGGGCTGAAGCTTTCTTT
CASSVSGRQGKGAEAFF
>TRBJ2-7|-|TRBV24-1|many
TGTGCCACCAGTGAACACAGAGCCCCCTACGAGCAGTACTTC
CATSEHRAPYEQYF
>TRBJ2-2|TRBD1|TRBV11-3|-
TGTGCCAGCAGCTCTCGGACAGGGGGCATAAACACCGGGGAGCTGTTTTTT
CASSSRTGGINTGELFF
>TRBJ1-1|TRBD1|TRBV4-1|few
TGCGCCAGCAGCCCTAGGACAGGTTTGGACACTGAAGCTTTCTTT
CASSPRTGLDTEAFF
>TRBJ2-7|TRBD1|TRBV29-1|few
TGCAGCGTTGACTTCGGACAGGGTATAGACGAGCAGTACTTC
CSVDFGQGIDEQYF
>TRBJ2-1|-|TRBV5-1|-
TGCGCCAGCCACGGAGTGGGGGGCATCGGCAATGAGCAGTTCTTC
CASHGVGGIGNEQFF
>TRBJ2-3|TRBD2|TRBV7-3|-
TGTGCCAGCAGCTTGTCGGGGGGAACTCTGAATACGCAGTATTTT
CASSLSGGTLNTQYF
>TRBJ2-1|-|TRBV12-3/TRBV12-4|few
TGTGCCAGCATGAGTGGGTCCAGCGGGTACAATGAGCAGTTCTTC
CASMSGSSGYNEQFF
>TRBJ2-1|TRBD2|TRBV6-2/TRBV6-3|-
TGTGCCAGCACCATAGCGGGGGACACCTACAACGAGCAGTTCTTC
CASTIAGDTYNEQFF
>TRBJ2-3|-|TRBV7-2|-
TGTGCCAGCAGCTTAGTAACGGCTAGCACAGATACGCGGTATTTT
CASSLVTASTDTRYF
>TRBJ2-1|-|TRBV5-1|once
TGCGCCAGCGGCGTAGGGGGGGGATCCTACAATGAGCAGTTCTTC
CASGVGGGSYNEQFF
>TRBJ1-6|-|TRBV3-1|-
TGTGCCAGCAGCCGCCAGGACAGTAATTCACCCCTCCACTTT
CASSRQDSNSPLHF
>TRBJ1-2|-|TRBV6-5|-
TGTGCCAGCAGTGCCCATCAGGGTTATCAGGGCGGCTACACCTTC
CASSAHQGYQGGYTF
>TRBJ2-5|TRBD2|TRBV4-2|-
TGTGCCAGCAGCCAAGATAGGACTAGCGTGGAGACCCAGTACTTC
CASSQDRTSVETQYF
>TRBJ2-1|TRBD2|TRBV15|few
TGTGCCACCAGCTTGCGGGGGGCCAACAATGAGCAGTTCTTC
CATSLRGANNEQFF
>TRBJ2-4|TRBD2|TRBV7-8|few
TGTGCCAGCGCGACGCGGGGGGAACTCAAAAACATTCAGTACTTC
CASATRGELKNIQYF
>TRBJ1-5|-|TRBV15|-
TGTGCCACCAGCGGGGGGCACGGGGAGGCCCAGCATTTT
CATSGGHGEAQHF
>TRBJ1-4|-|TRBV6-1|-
TGTGCCAGCAGTGTCCTTGGGACCTCTTCACAGAAACTGTTTTTT
CASSVLGTSSQKLFF
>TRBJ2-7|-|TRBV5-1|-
TGCGCCAGCAGCCACGGGGAGGCAGACTCCTACGAGCAGTACTTC
CASSHGEADSYEQYF
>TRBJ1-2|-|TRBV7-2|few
TGTGCCAGCAGCTTACAGGGCGCATTGAACTATGGCTACACCTTC
CASSLQGALNYGYTF
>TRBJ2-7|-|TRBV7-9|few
TGTGCCAGCAGCACAGACTCGACAATAAGCTCCTACGAGCAGTACTTC
CASSTDSTISSYEQYF
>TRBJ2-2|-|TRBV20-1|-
TGCAGTGCTACCGAAAGAGGAGCGAACAGCGGGGAGCTGTTTTTT
CSATERGANSGELFF
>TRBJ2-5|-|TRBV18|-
TGTGCCAGCCCACCACGCGAGACCCAGTACTTC
CASPPRETQYF
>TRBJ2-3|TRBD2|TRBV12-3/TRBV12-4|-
TGTGCCAGCACTCTAGGGACTAGCGGGGGGGGAGATACGCAGTATTTT
CASTLGTSGGGDTQYF
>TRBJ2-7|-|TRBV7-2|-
TGTGCCAGCAGCTTAGTTACGGGGTCCAACCCTTCCTACGAGCAGTACTTC
CASSLVTGSNPSYEQYF
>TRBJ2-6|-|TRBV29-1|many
TGCAGCGTTACATCTGGGGCCAACGTCCTGACTTTC
CSVTSGANVLTF
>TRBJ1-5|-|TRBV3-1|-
TGTGCCAGCAGCCAGCTTCGTTCAGGGTCGGGGCAGCCCCAGCATTTT
CASSQLRSGSGQPQHF